The present T cell receptor (beta chain) was sequenced within a study of T cell responses to AZD1222 COVID-19 vaccine (dated by TCRdb to about 2021). Background for the entire study: TCR sequencing was performed for roughly 250 trial participants, of whom about 200 were given two doses of AZD1222 and some 26 were given two doses of MenACWY control vaccine. Trial participants were enrolled by age into subgroups of 18-55, 56-69 and 70-plus years, and roughly 160, 29 and 62 TCR-sequenced participants, respectively, were included in these subgroups.

Broader findings and caveats from the paper: In the small 56-69-year group, the increase in depth fell short of significance, most likely because of low power. Participants were mostly white British and included more females than males, and it was suggested by the authors that clonal diversity may have been underestimated. After two AZD1222 doses, spike-specific TCR breadth and depth were significantly higher than at day 0 and than in MenACWY recipients. Vaccine-associated CD4 TCRs spanned the whole spike protein, with dominant responses in regions 160-218 and 743-854. Because no day 14 peak-response samples were available, repertoires were characterized only after the peak T cell response. Conclusions about previously exposed vaccinees were limited because only six AZD1222 recipients were SARS-CoV-2 seropositive at baseline. Nearly half of unique spike-specific TCRs reportedly recognized epitopes outside regions mutated in the B.1.351 and B.1.1.7 variants.

The CDR3 regions of human TCRbeta chains were analyzed by immunosequencing. The authors' pipeline ran thus. Repertoire TCRs were matched against a reference library of SARS-CoV-2-specific TCRs generated with the MIRA antigen-specificity platform. Breadth was defined as the fraction of unique TCRs that were SARS-CoV-2-associated. Depth was defined as the fraction of total T cells that were SARS-CoV-2-associated. Each spike-specific TCR was assigned to its reactive spike region and to a CD4 or CD8 class using the MIRA data. Log10-transformed breadth and depth values were compared by one-way ANOVA with Sidak's multiple comparisons tests. TCRdb took over this immuneACCESS table, retaining in-frame rearrangements with V and J assigned. Such tables are incomplete; in checked studies, under half of the missing clones stem from an unresolved V gene, and the remainder is unexplained. The V and J calls and the clone size are those of that table, but D and trimming were determined from the DNA. The sample records around 59,000 clones, 89% of which are singletons. The ten largest clones capture about 6.3% of the sample.

This clone appeared once. Its antigen has not been determined. No much larger clone is present one base from it, and per-base qualities are unavailable. In light of the paper, this sample's time point label describes: about 28 days (+/-7) after the second vaccine dose. AZD1222 recipients whose second dose came at about 4 weeks and those whose second dose came at about 12 weeks were combined into one group, since spike-specific TCR depth and breadth did not differ between the two schedules. The vaccinee samples were drawn from two UK trials, COV001 and COV002, one of which was a single-blind randomized controlled phase 2/3 trial testing AZD1222 (ChAdOx1 nCoV-19) in healthy adults. Trial participant PBMC samples were collected at day 0 and day 28 after the second dose for TCRbeta chain sequencing. Material: peripheral blood, obtained 28 days after the second AZD1222 dose. The clonotype originates from an adult who received the AZD1222 COVID-19 vaccine.

Here the CDR3 is given as CASSRTSYEQYF. Read as DNA, the sequence is TGTGCCAGCAGTAGGACTAGCTACGAGCAGTACTTC. Recombination connected TRBV2 to TRBJ2-7, and 7 junction bases match TRBD2. Unmatched junction bases come to 1, with V trimmed by 5 bases and J by 3 bases. The CDR1 and CDR2 encoded by the germline V gene are SNHLY and FYNNEI. Spanning cysteine to phenylalanine, the CDR3 consists of 12 amino acids. The read is trimmed to its CDR3 DNA, 36 bases read in frame from base 1.